These 14 T cell receptor beta chains were sequenced from one sample in a study of beta chain features in type 1 diabetes. Isolated RNA was reverse transcribed in full, so expressed TCRB transcripts were sequenced. Using immunoSEQ multiplex PCR, the repertoire was profiled, and TCRdb retains in-frame clones only, with some absent. The sample has around 160,000 clones, about 63% seen once. Which antigens these TCRs recognize remains unknown. Study outcomes and limitations: In every one of the four CD4+ subsets, TCRB CDR3s were moderately but significantly shorter in Type 1 diabetes patients.

The sample taken for sequencing was naive CD4+ T cells from blood. The receptor source for this set is a man younger than 40 with type 1 diabetes.

This sequence joins TRBV9 and TRBJ2-1; D call uncertain. The CDR3 spans 16 residues. The V gene's germline CDR1 is SGDLS and CDR2 YYNGEE. Trimming removed 2 bases at V and 4 bases at J, with 16 bases between. The chain's CDR3 is CASSVTGSNTYNEQFF. DNA for the CDR3: TGTGCCAGCAGCGTTACGGGCTCGAACACTTACAATGAGCAGTTCTTC.

J is TRBJ2-2 and V is TRBV25-1, with D possibly being TRBD1 (6 bases). This CDR3 has 17 amino acids. Germline V gene lookup returns CDR1 MGHDK and CDR2 SYGVNS. Trimming pared 2 bases from V and 4 bases from J, leaving 17 bases between. In DNA, the CDR3 is TGTGCCAGCAGTGAAATTAAGGGGGTGATGGGCACCGGGGAGCTGTTTTTT. Its protein product is CASSEIKGVMGTGELFF.

V and J are TRBV19 and TRBJ2-2; no reliable D call. The CDR3 has 13 residues. Germline-derived CDR1 and CDR2 are LNHDA and SQIVND (reference sequence). Trimming removed 9 bases at V and 3 bases at J, with 11 bases between. CDR3 amino acids: CASARADTGELFF. The CDR3 coding sequence is TGTGCCAGCGCCCGGGCAGACACCGGGGAGCTGTTTTTT.

V and J are TRBV9 and TRBJ2-6; D ambiguous. Trimming cost V 2 bases and J 2 bases, with 5 bases left between them. Germline CDR1 SGDLS, CDR2 YYNGEE. The CDR3 is made up of 14 amino acids. CDR3 loop: CASSVRPGANVLTF. CDR3 in DNA: TGTGCCAGCAGCGTCCGGCCTGGGGCCAACGTCCTGACTTTC.

The gene calls are TRBV7-2 and TRBJ1-2, with 7 bases identical to TRBD1. Per germline, CDR1 SGHTA and CDR2 FQGNSA. This CDR3 comprises 15 residues. The V and J ends lost 0 bases and 6 bases, in that order; junction bases with no gene match: 7. CDR3 nucleotides: TGTGCCAGCAGCTTAGCTACAGGGGCAAACGATGGCTACACCTTC. Encoded protein: CASSLATGANDGYTF. Supplemented by reference TRBV7-2 and TRBJ1-2, the full variable domain reads GAGVSQSPSNKVTEKGKDVELRCDPISGHTALYWYRQSLGQGLEFLIYFQGNSAPDKSGLPSDRFSAERTGGSVSTLTIQRTQQEDSAVYLCASSLATGANDGYTFGSGTRLTVV.

V usage is TRBV4-3 and J usage is TRBJ2-3, with D tentatively TRBD1 (6 bases). This CDR3 comprises 13 residues. V lost 5 bases, J lost 2 bases, and 8 bases lay in between. Per germline, CDR1 LGHNA and CDR2 YSLEER. The CDR3 reads CASSTGHTDTQYF. For the CDR3, the DNA is TGCGCCAGCAGCACGGGACACACAGATACGCAGTATTTT.

The rearrangement joins TRBV6-5 to TRBJ1-1, with D maybe TRBD1 (6 bases). The CDR3 sequence is 13 residues long. V dropped 6 bases and J dropped 4 bases, with 12 bases sitting between them. The germline V gene encodes CDR1 MNHEY and CDR2 SVGAGI. The CDR3, as DNA: TGTGCCAGCAGGGAGGGACAACCCACTGAAGCTTTCTTT. Residues: CASREGQPTEAFF.

The CDR3 coding sequence is TGTGCCAGCAGCGAGACAGCTAACTATGGCTACACCTTC. It translates to CASSETANYGYTF. J is TRBJ1-2 and V is TRBV9; D possibly corresponds to TRBD1 (5 bases). This CDR3 spans 13 amino acids. CDR1 and CDR2 from the germline V gene are SGDLS and YYNGEE. Between the trimmed V and J ends, which lost 3 bases and 0 bases, there was a span of 6 bases.

This clone was counted a few times. The chain carries TRBV29-1 and TRBJ2-5; TRBD2 aligns across 7 bases. The CDR3 length is 11 residues. Germline V CDR1 and CDR2: SQVTM, ANQGSEA. The CDR3 loop reads CSLAAPETQYF. CDR3 sequence (DNA): TGCAGTCTAGCGGCGCCAGAGACCCAGTACTTC.

The gene calls are TRBV23-1 and TRBJ1-1, with a possible D match to TRBD1 (5 bases). TRBV23-1 is an ORF, and what it does is uncertain. This CDR3 spans 14 amino acids. The ends were cut back, 7 bases at V and 7 bases at J, with 19 bases in the middle. The CDR3 reads CASTPGGTQYEAFF. CDR3 bases: TGCGCCAGCACCCCCGGGGGAACCCAATATGAAGCTTTCTTT.

A single count supports this clone. The CDR3 loop is CASRAPENSPLHF. The DNA for the CDR3 is TGTGCCAGCAGGGCGCCAGAAAATTCACCCCTCCACTTT. This chain connects TRBV25-1 to TRBJ1-6; D gene unclear. The CDR3 has 13 residues. Germline V gives CDR1 MGHDK, CDR2 SYGVNS. V dropped 6 bases and J dropped 7 bases, with 10 bases sitting between them.

The table lists this clone with a few counts. CDR3 nucleotides: TGTGCCTGGAGTCCCGAACTGAGGAACACCGGGGAGCTGTTTTTT. It translates to CAWSPELRNTGELFF. The chain couples TRBV30 to TRBJ2-2, with D unclear. Germline V lookup: CDR1 GTSNPN, CDR2 SVGIG (reference sequence). The CDR3 runs to 15 residues. Trimming took 2 bases from V and 1 from J, leaving 11 bases between them.

In its sample, this clone was seen a few times. The chain combines TRBV29-1 with TRBJ2-2; the match to TRBD1 covers 7 bases. The CDR3 extends over 13 amino acids. Trimming removed 6 bases from V and 5 bases from J; junction bases left unmatched: 6. Germline CDR1 is SQVTM and CDR2 is ANQGSEA. CDR3 sequence (DNA): TGCAGCGTGGGGACAGTCTTAACCGGGGAGCTGTTTTTT. The encoded protein is CSVGTVLTGELFF.

The gene calls are TRBV6-5 and TRBJ1-5; tentatively, D is TRBD1 (5 bases). Deletions cut 2 bases from V and 11 bases from J, with 13 bases between. The CDR3 runs to 13 residues. Germline lookup yields CDR1 MNHEY and CDR2 SVGAGI. The CDR3 region is CASSYRFEGSQHF. The CDR3 coding sequence is TGTGCCAGCAGTTACAGGTTTGAGGGGTCCCAGCATTTT.